These T cell receptor beta chains were read from a single sample in a study of breast tumors, draining lymph nodes, adjacent tissues. From the multiplex PCR reads, TCRdb called clonotypes with MiXCR, one entry per CDR3 protein. The sample includes about 270,000 distinct CDR3 sequences, around 30% seen only once; the top ten take more than 0.95%. The sample comprised axillary lymph node tissue. The receptors shown here come from a female donor with breast cancer. Some clones in this sample may be carry-over from other donors' samples. The CDR3 runs from the conserved cysteine through the conserved F or W. The D gene is left open where the match is weak. Size is omitted from some rows. Given values are once, few, many or a class for expanded clones.

D gene | J gene | clone size | V gene | CDR3 DNA | CDR3 protein
TRBD2 | TRBJ2-3 | many | TRBV9 | TGTGCCAGCAGCGTAAGGTCTGCGGGAGCCTCTAGCACAGATACGCAGTATTTT | CASSVRSAGASSTDTQYF
. | TRBJ2-5 | . | TRBV24-1 | TGTGCCACCAGTGATAAACCGGGAAAGAGGGAGACCCAGTACTTC | CATSDKPGKRETQYF
. | TRBJ2-7 | . | TRBV6-1 | TGTGCCAGCAGCCGACGGCAGGGAACGGGCGAGCAGTACTTC | CASSRRQGTGEQYF
TRBD1 | TRBJ1-2 | . | TRBV24-1 | TGTGCCACTCAGGGCCACGGACAGGGCAACTATGGCTACACCTTC | CATQGHGQGNYGYTF
TRBD2 | TRBJ2-1 | many | TRBV20-1 | TGCAGTGCTAGTCTCGGGACTAGCGGGAGAGGTGAGCAGTTCTTC | CSASLGTSGRGEQFF
TRBD1 | TRBJ1-2 | few | TRBV6-1 | TGTGCCAGCAGTGATCTGTTAAGAGACAGGGAACTCTATGGCTACACCTTC | CASSDLLRDRELYGYTF
TRBD1 | TRBJ2-1 | many | TRBV20-1 | TGCAGTGCTACAGGACAGGGCCCTCACTTCAGCTCCTACAATGAGCAGTTCTTC | CSATGQGPHFSSYNEQFF
TRBD2 | TRBJ2-7 | many | TRBV19 | TGTGCCAGTAGTATGGGGGCCTCTAGCGGGAGTGTCTACGAGCAGTACTTC | CASSMGASSGSVYEQYF
. | TRBJ2-7 | many | TRBV25-1 | TGTGCCAGCAGTCCGGCCAGGGAGCAGTACTTC | CASSPAREQYF
. | TRBJ2-6 | many | TRBV11-2 | TGTGCCAGCAGGGGATCAGGGGCTGGGGCCAACGTCCTGACTTTC | CASRGSGAGANVLTF
. | TRBJ2-2 | . | TRBV10-3 | TGTGCCATCAGGAACTCTAGCGGGACAGGGGTTGGTGGGGAGCTGTTTTTT | CAIRNSSGTGVGGELFF
. | TRBJ1-3 | once | TRBV9 | TGTGCCAGCAGCCCCCCCCGGGTGAATAAGGAGTCTGGAAACACCATATATTTT | CASSPPRVNKESGNTIYF
. | TRBJ1-4 | . | TRBV28 | TGTGCCAGCAGTTTTTCAGGGACTCATGAAAAACTGTTTTTT | CASSFSGTHEKLFF
. | TRBJ2-7 | . | TRBV6-6 | TGTGCCAGCAGTCACGGCGGTATGAGCTCCTACGGGCAGTACTTC | CASSHGGMSSYGQYF
TRBD1 | TRBJ2-4 | . | TRBV19 | TGTGCCAGTAGGGACAGGGAGAACATTCAGTACTTC | CASRDRENIQYF
TRBD1 | TRBJ2-7 | . | TRBV6-6 | TGTGCCAGCAGTTCCAGGGGGCGAGTATACTCCTACGAGCAGTACTTC | CASSSRGRVYSYEQYF
TRBD1 | TRBJ2-4 | many | TRBV19 | TGTGCCAGTAGACAGGGACAGTCCAAAAACATTCAGTACTTC | CASRQGQSKNIQYF
. | TRBJ1-2 | many | TRBV20-1 | TGCAGTGCTAGACAGGGGAGGGACTATGGCTACACCTTC | CSARQGRDYGYTF
. | TRBJ1-5 | many | TRBV6-4 | TGTGCCAGCAGTGATGGTGACGGAAATCAGCCCCAGCATTTT | CASSDGDGNQPQHF
TRBD2 | TRBJ2-3 | many | TRBV11-2 | TGTGCCAGCAGCTTTACTACTAGCGGGGGCACAGATACGCAGTATTTT | CASSFTTSGGTDTQYF
TRBD2 | TRBJ2-2 | many | TRBV6-1 | TGTGCCAGCAAATTTGCTAGCGGGAACACCGGGGAGCTGTTTTTT | CASKFASGNTGELFF
TRBD1 | TRBJ2-2 | . | TRBV3-1 | TGTGCCAGCAGCCAATCGACAGGGGGCGGCACCGGGGAGCTGTTTTTT | CASSQSTGGGTGELFF
. | TRBJ1-4 | . | TRBV19 | TGTGCCAGTAGTCCCAGAGGGACGGAATTGCTGTTTTTT | CASSPRGTELLFF
. | TRBJ1-2 | . | TRBV19 | TGTGCCAGTAGTATTAGTGGGGGCAGGGTCTATGGCTACACCTTC | CASSISGGRVYGYTF
. | TRBJ1-6 | . | TRBV18 | TGTGCCAGCTCGCGAGGGGTAAAGGGTAATTCACCCCTCCACTTT | CASSRGVKGNSPLHF
TRBD1 | TRBJ1-1 | once | TRBV15 | TGTGCCACCAGCAGCACAGGGGTCACTGAAGCTCTCTTT | CATSSTGVTEALF
. | TRBJ2-7 | . | TRBV7-8 | TGTGCCAGCAGCTTAGTAGGGCACAGGGACGAGCAGTACTTC | CASSLVGHRDEQYF
. | TRBJ2-1 | . | TRBV27 | TGTGCCAGCAGTTTCTGGGGGGAGAGTCTGTTCTTC | CASSFWGESLFF
TRBD1 | TRBJ1-6 | many | TRBV6-5 | TGTGCCAGCAGAATTACAGGGGATTCACCCCTCCACTTT | CASRITGDSPLHF
TRBD1 | TRBJ2-7 | few | TRBV13 | TGTGCCAGCAGCCCCCGGACAGGGGGCATAAACGAGCAGTACTTC | CASSPRTGGINEQYF
. | TRBJ2-7 | few | TRBV20-1 | TGCAGTGCCAGGACAGAGGGGTGGTCCTCCGAGCAGTACTTC | CSARTEGWSSEQYF
. | TRBJ1-2 | many | TRBV5-4 | TGTGCCAGCAGCTCCCGGGGGGGAAACTATGGCTACACCTTC | CASSSRGGNYGYTF
TRBD2 | TRBJ2-4 | few | TRBV20-1 | TGCAGTGCTAGAAGACTAGCGGGAGGCCTAGCCAAAAACATTCAGTACTTC | CSARRLAGGLAKNIQYF
. | TRBJ2-1 | many | TRBV4-1 | TGCGCCAGCAGCGGCCCCTCGGGGAAGAATGAGCAGTTCTTC | CASSGPSGKNEQFF
. | TRBJ2-3 | few | TRBV4-3 | TGCGCCAGCAGCCAAGATCTCCGGGCATGGAGCACAGATACGCAGTATTTT | CASSQDLRAWSTDTQYF
. | TRBJ2-7 | few | TRBV27 | TGTGCCAGCAGTCCTAGGGGGGGTTCCTATCTATACGAGCAGTACTTC | CASSPRGGSYLYEQYF